The clone carrying this T cell receptor (beta chain) was detected only a few times. Its specificity is not known. TCRdb passed the 5' RACE reads through MiXCR, listing each CDR3 protein once. The table has 150,000 to 200,000 distinct CDR3 sequences, 9.5% to 12% seen once. This sample stems from a study of T cells after yellow fever vaccination. As for the study in general: Where fractions had low cell numbers, libraries were prepared from them with the SMART-Seq v4 Ultra Low Input RNA kit.

Germline CDR1 MGHRA, CDR2 YSYEKL. The CDR3 is made up of 15 amino acids. V lost 0 bases and J 1 base, leaving 10 bases between the germline ends. Study results and caveats: Reappearance after the booster was observed for most primary-vaccination clones (roughly 97% CD4, roughly 90% CD8).

The chain combines TRBV4-1 with TRBJ2-7; D not resolved. This material consisted of CD8+ T cells sorted from PBMCs, taken 15 days after the yellow fever booster vaccination. The sequence derives from a man younger than 30 who received the YFV17D yellow fever vaccine. The CDR3 loop reads CASSQEVRASYEQYF. The DNA of the CDR3 is TGCGCCAGCAGCCAAGAGGTGCGAGCGTCCTACGAGCAGTACTTC.